This record concerns one T cell receptor (beta chain) sequence. It lacks a known antigen. No much larger clone is present one base from it, and per-base qualities are unavailable. The data originate from a study of T-cell memory formation after mild COVID-19 (dated by TCRdb to the early 2020s). In the study overall: TCR sequence clusters from the two donors were found to be largely donor specific. Two young, previously healthy adult volunteers, one female and one male, were included in the cohort. In two donors, T-cell clones that expanded and contracted after mild COVID-19 were followed by sequencing TCRalpha and TCRbeta repertoires longitudinally. Here is what the overall study found, with its caveats: Contracting CD4+ clones were located mainly in the CM and EM memory subsets, whereas CD8+ clones were found to be enriched in EMRA. Some responding clones were found in pre-infection memory, which suggests that pre-existing cross-reactive memory T cells took part in the SARS-CoV-2 response. Balanced CD4/CD8 phenotypes were observed for clones contracting from day 15 to 85, whereas a bias towards CD4+ was observed for a second wave of clones expanding from day 15 to 37. SARS-CoV-2 specificity was not confirmed for the second-wave clones peaking on day 37. Only two mild cases were covered by the study, and larger cohorts that include severe cases with pre-infection samples were considered necessary.

The instrument was an Illumina NovaSeq 6000. TCRalpha and TCRbeta cDNA libraries were constructed by 5'RACE with constant-segment primers, with sample barcodes and unique molecular identifiers being introduced. RNA was extracted from every sample with Trizol reagent. The libraries were amplified in two PCR steps, and the second step added a second sample barcode and Illumina TruSeq adapters. Libraries were sequenced on an Illumina NovaSeq with 2 x 150 bp paired-end reads. As for how the authors treated the data: The reads were demultiplexed and collapsed into UMI-guided consensus sequences using migec v1.2.7. Using mixcr v2.1.11, the UMI consensuses were aligned to TRA and TRB V and J templates and assembled into clonotypes. Expanded or contracted clonotypes were those called significant by both edgeR and NoisET, with noise models trained on biological replicates. For edgeR calls, the thresholds were a false discovery rate-adjusted p below 0.01 and a log2 fold-change of 1. As an exploratory analysis of dynamics, max-normalized trajectories of the 1000 most abundant clonotypes were examined by PCA with hierarchical clustering. Separately sequenced CD4+ and CD8+ repertoires were used to assign a CD4 or CD8 phenotype to each responding clone. TCRdb applied fastp at Q25 and MiXCR to the public reads, then kept only in-frame beta chains. Rows merge per CDR3 protein into single entries with the most common DNA and genes. TCRdb's processing, not the authors', yielded these V and J calls. The sample records tens of thousands of distinct CDR3 sequences, approximately 15% of which are singletons. The leading ten clones occupy 31% of the sample.

PBMCs were isolated by Ficoll-Paque density gradient centrifugation. The V end gives up 0 bases and the J end 1 base, leaving 4 bases in the junction not matched to a gene. The CDR3 numbers 17 residues from cysteine through phenylalanine. The read is trimmed to its CDR3 DNA, 51 bases read in frame from base 1. From the germline V gene, CDR1 is LGHNA and CDR2 is YNFKEQ. The chain links TRBV4-2 with TRBJ2-3; 10 bases in between match TRBD2. The sample consisted of PBMCs or a T cell subset sorted from them (not recorded which). This TCR was recovered from an adult woman who had mild COVID-19 (a few samples of this study predate the infection). The sample titles of this study are shuffled in the database, so cell type and time point are left out; the donor was told from shared clones. For the CDR3, the sequence is CASSQEGGLAGTDTQYF. The sequence in DNA is TGTGCCAGCAGCCAAGAAGGAGGACTAGCGGGCACAGATACGCAGTATTTT.